This T cell receptor beta chain stems from a study of T cell responses to AZD1222 COVID-19 vaccine. Germline CDR1 is SNHLY and CDR2 is FYNNEI. The V end was cut by 4 bases, the J end by 2 bases, with 11 bases between. CDR3 length: 14 residues. Repertoires were generated with immunoSEQ multiplex PCR, while TCRdb's copy carries only in-frame clones and drops some. The profile shows over 75,000 clones, 80% to 90% of them singletons. The sequence derives from an adult who received the AZD1222 COVID-19 vaccine. The genes are TRBV2 and TRBJ1-2; no reliable D call. Sequenced here: peripheral blood, sampled 28 days after the second AZD1222 dose. Written as DNA, the CDR3 is TGTGCCAGCAGTGTGGTGGAGTCCAACTATGGCTACACCTTC. As protein: CASSVVESNYGYTF.